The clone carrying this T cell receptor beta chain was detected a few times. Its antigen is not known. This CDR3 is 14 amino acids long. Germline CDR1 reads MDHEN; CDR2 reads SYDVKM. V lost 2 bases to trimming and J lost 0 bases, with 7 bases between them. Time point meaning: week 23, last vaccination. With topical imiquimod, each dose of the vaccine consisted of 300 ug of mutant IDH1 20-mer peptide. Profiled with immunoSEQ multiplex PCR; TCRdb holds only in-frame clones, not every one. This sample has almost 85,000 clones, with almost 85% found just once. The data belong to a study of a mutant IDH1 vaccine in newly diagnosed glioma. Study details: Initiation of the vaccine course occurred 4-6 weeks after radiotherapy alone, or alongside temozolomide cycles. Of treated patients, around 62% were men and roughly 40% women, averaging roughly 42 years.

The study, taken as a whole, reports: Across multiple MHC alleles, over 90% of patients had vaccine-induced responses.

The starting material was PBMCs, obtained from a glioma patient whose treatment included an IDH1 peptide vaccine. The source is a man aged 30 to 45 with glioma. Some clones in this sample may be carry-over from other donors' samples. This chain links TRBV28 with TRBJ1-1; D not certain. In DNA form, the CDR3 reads TGTGCCAGCAGTTTAACAGAAATGAACACTGAAGCTTTCTTT. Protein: CASSLTEMNTEAFF.